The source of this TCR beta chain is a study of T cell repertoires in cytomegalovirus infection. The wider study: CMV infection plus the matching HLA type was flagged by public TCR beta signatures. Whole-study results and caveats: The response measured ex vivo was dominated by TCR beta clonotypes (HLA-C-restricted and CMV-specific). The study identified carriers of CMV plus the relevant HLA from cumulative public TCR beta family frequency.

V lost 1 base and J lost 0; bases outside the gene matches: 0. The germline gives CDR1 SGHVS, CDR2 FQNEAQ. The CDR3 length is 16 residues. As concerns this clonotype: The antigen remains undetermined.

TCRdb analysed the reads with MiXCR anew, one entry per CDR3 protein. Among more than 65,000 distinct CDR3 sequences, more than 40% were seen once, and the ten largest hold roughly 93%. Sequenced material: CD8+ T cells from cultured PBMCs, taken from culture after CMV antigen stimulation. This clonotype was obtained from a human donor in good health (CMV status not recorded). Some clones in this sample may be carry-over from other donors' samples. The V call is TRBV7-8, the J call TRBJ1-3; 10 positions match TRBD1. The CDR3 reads CASSLGTGGSGNTIYF. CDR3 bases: TGTGCCAGCAGCTTAGGGACAGGGGGCTCTGGAAACACCATATATTTT.